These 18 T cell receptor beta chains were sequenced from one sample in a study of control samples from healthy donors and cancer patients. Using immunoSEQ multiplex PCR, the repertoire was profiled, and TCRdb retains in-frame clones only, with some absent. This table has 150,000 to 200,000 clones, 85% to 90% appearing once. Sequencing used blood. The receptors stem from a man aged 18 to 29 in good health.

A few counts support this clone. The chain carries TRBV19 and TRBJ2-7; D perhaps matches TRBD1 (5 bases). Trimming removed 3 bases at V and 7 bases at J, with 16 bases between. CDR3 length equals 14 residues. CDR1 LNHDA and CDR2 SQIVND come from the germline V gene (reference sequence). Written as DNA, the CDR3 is TGTGCCAGTAGTATTAGGCAGGGTGATGGGGAGCAGTACTTC. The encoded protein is CASSIRQGDGEQYF.

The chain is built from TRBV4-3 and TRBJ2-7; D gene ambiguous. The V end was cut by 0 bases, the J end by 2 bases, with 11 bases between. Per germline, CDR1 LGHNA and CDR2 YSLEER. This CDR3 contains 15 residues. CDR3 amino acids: CASSQDLDWTYEQYF. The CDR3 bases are TGCGCCAGCAGCCAAGATCTAGACTGGACCTACGAGCAGTACTTC.

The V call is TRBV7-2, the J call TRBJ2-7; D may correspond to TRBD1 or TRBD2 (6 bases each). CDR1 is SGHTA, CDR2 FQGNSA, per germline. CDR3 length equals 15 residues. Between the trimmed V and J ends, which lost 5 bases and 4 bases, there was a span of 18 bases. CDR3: CASSHLRGREYEQYF. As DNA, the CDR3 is TGTGCCAGCAGCCATCTCCGGGGGCGCGAATACGAGCAGTACTTC.

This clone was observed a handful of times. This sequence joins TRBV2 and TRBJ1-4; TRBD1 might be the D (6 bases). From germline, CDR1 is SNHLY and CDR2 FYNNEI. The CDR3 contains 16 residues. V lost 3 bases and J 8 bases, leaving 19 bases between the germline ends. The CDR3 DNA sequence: TGTGCCAGCAGTGAGCTCCAGGGGTTGGGGGACGAAAAACTGTTTTTT. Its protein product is CASSELQGLGDEKLFF.

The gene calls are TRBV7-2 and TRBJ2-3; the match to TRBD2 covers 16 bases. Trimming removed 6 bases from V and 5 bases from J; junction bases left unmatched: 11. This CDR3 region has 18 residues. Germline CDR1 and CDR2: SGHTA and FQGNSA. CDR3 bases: TGTGCCAGCAGGCCACCGGGACTAGCGGGGGGGCGGCTAGATACGCAGTATTTT. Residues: CASRPPGLAGGRLDTQYF.

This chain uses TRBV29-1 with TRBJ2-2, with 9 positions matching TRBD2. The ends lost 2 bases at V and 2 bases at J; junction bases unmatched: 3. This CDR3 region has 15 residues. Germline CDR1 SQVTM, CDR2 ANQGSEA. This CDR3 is CSVELAGKNTGELFF. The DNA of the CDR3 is TGCAGCGTTGAACTAGCGGGGAAAAACACCGGGGAGCTGTTTTTT.

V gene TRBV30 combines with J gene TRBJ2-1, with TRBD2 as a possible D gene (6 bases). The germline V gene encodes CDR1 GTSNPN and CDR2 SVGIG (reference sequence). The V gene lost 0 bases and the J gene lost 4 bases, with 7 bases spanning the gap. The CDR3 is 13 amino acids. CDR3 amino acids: CAWSVGLYNEQFF. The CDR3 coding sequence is TGTGCCTGGAGTGTAGGACTATACAATGAGCAGTTCTTC.

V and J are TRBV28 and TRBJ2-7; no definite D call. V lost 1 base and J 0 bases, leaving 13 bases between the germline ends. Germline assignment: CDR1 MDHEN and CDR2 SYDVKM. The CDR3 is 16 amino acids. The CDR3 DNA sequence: TGTGCCAGCAGTTTATTTCTGGGTAGAAGCTCCTACGAGCAGTACTTC. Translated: CASSLFLGRSSYEQYF.

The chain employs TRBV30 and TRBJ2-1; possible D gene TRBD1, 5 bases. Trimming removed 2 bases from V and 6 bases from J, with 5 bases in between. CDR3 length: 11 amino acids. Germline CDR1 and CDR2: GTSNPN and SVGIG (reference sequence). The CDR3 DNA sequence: TGTGCCTGGAGTAGGGGCAATGAGCAGTTCTTC. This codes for CAWSRGNEQFF.

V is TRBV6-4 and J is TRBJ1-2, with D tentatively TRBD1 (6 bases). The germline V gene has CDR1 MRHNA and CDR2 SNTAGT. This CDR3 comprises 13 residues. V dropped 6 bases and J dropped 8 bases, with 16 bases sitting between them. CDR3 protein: CASRSGAVGGYTF. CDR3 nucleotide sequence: TGTGCCAGCAGATCGGGGGCGGTCGGCGGCTACACCTTC.

The CDR3 DNA sequence: TGTGCCAGCAGCTTAGGAGACCTAGGCGGCTACACCTTC. Translation gives CASSLGDLGGYTF. The chain links TRBV7-2 to TRBJ1-2; D remains ambiguous. Deletions cut 1 base from V and 8 bases from J, with 11 bases between. This CDR3 comprises 13 residues. In germline, CDR1 is SGHTA, CDR2 FQGNSA. The full variable domain, completed using reference TRBV7-2 and TRBJ1-2, is GAGVSQSPSNKVTEKGKDVELRCDPISGHTALYWYRQSLGQGLEFLIYFQGNSAPDKSGLPSDRFSAERTGGSVSTLTIQRTQQEDSAVYLCASSLGDLGGYTFGSGTRLTVV.

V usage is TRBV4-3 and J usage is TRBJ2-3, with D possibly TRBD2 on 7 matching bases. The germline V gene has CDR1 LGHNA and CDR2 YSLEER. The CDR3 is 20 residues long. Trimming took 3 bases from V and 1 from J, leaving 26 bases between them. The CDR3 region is CASSQEGPWVGGGGTDTQYF. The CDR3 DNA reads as TGCGCCAGCAGCCAGGAGGGTCCGTGGGTGGGAGGGGGTGGCACAGATACGCAGTATTTT.

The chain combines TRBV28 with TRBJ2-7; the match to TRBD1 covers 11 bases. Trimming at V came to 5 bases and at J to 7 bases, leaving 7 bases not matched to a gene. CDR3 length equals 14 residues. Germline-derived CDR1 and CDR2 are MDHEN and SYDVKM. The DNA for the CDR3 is TGTGCCAGCAGTCCCGGGACAGGGGGTAAAGAGCAGTACTTC. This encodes CASSPGTGGKEQYF.

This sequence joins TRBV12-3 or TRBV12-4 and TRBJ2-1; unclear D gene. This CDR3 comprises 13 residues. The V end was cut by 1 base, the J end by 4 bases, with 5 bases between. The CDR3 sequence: CASSLGQYNEQFF. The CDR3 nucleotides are TGTGCCAGCAGTTTAGGGCAGTACAATGAGCAGTTCTTC.

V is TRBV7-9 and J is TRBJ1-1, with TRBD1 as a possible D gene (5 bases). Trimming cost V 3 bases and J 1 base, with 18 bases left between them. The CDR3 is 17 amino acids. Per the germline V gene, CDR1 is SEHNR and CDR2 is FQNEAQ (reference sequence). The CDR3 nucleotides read TGTGCCAGCAGCTTTATTAGCGCGGTCGGGGCGAACACTGAAGCTTTCTTT. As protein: CASSFISAVGANTEAFF.

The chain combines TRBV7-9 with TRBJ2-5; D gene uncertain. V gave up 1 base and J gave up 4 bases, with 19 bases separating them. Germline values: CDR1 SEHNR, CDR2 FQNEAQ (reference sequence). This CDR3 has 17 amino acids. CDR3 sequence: CASSLGVLRSWGETQYF. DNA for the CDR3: TGTGCCAGCAGCTTAGGTGTATTACGAAGTTGGGGAGAGACCCAGTACTTC.

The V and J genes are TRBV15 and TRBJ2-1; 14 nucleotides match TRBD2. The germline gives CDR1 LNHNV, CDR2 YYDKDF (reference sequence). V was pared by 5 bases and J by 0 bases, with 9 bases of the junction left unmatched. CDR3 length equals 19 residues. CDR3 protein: CATSEGLAGAPSSYNEQFF. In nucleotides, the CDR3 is TGTGCCACCAGCGAGGGACTAGCGGGGGCCCCCAGCTCCTACAATGAGCAGTTCTTC. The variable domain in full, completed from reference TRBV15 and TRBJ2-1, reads DAMVIQNPRYQVTQFGKPVTLSCSQTLNHNVMYWYQQKSSQAPKLLFHYYDKDFNNEADTPDNFQSRRPNTSFCFLDIRSPGLGDTAMYLCATSEGLAGAPSSYNEQFFGPGTRLTVL.

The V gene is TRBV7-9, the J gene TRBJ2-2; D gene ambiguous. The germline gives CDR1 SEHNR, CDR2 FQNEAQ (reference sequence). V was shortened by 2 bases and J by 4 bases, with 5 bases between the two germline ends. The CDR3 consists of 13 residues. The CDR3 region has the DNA TGTGCCAGCAGCTTAATAAGCACCGGGGAGCTGTTTTTT. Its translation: CASSLISTGELFF.